This record covers a single T cell receptor (beta chain). Its antigen is unidentified. These data are taken from a study of beta chain features in type 1 diabetes. Study observations and caveats: TCRB CDR3 length was moderately but significantly reduced in all four CD4+ subsets of Type 1 diabetes patients. Diminished insertions and augmented deletions at VDJ junctions characterized type 1 diabetes patients.

Trimming took 5 bases from V and 7 from J; bases not matched to a gene: 5. Germline assignment: CDR1 SGHVS and CDR2 FQNEAQ. This CDR3 contains 13 residues. The authors reverse transcribed all of the isolated RNA, so sequencing captured expressed TCRB transcripts. Clones were sequenced by immunoSEQ multiplex PCR, and TCRdb holds only the in-frame ones, with some missing. The table has approximately 150,000 clones, less than 9.5% seen once. The rearrangement joins TRBV7-8 to TRBJ2-1, with 7 positions matching TRBD1. Sequencing was performed on central memory CD4+ T cells from blood. This sequence was found in a woman in her late teens or twenties in good health. The CDR3 is CASSPQQGNEQFF. The CDR3 nucleotides are TGTGCCAGCAGCCCGCAACAGGGGAATGAGCAGTTCTTC.